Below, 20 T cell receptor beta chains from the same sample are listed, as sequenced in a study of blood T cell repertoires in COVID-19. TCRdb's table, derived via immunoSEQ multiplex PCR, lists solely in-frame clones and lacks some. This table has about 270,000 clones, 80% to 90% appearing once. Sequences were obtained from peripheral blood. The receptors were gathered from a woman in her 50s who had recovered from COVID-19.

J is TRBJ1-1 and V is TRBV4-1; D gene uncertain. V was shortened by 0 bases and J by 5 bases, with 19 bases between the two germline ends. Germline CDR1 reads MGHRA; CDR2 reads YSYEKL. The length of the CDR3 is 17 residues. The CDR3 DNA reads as TGCGCCAGCAGCCAAGAAAGGAGGGTTTCCGGGAATACTGAAGCTTTCTTT. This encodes CASSQERRVSGNTEAFF.

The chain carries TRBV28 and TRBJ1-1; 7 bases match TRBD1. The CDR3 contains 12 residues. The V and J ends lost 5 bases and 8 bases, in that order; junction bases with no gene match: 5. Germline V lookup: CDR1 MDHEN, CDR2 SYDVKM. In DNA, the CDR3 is TGTGCCAGCAGTCTTGACAGGGAAGAAGCTTTCTTT. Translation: CASSLDREEAFF.

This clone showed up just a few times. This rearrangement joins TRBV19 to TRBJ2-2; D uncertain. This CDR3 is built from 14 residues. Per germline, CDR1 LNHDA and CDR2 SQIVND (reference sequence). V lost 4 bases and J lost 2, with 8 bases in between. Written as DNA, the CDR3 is TGTGCCAGTAGTAGAGCAGGCAACACCGGGGAGCTGTTTTTT. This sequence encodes CASSRAGNTGELFF.

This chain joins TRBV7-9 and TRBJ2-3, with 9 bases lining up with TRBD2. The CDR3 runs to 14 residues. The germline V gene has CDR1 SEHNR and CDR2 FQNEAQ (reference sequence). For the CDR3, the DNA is TGTGCGTCGGTTCTAGCGGGGAGCACAGATACGCAGTATTTT. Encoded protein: CASVLAGSTDTQYF. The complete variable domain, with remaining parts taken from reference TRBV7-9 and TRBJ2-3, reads DTGVSQNPRHKITKRGQNVTFRCDPISEHNRLYWYRQTLGQGPEFLTYFQNEAQLEKSRLLSDRFSAERPKGSFSTLEIQRTEQGDSAMYLCASVLAGSTDTQYFGPGTRLTVL.

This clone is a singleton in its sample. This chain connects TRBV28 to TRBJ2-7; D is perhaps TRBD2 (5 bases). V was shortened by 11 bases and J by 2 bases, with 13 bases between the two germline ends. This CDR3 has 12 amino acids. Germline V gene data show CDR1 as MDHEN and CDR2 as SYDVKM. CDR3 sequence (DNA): TGTGCCGTAGAGGCGGAGGCCTACGAGCAGTACTTC. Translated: CAVEAEAYEQYF.

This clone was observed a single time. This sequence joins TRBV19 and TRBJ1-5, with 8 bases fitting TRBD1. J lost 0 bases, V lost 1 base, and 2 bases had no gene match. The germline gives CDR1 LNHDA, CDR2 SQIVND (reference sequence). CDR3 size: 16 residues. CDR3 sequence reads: CASSIAGGFSNQPQHF. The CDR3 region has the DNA TGTGCCAGTAGTATAGCAGGGGGCTTTAGCAATCAGCCCCAGCATTTT.

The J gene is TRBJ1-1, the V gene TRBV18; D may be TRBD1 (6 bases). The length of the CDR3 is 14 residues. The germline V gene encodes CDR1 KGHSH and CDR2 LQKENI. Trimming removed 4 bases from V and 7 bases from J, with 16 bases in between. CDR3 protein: CASSRSTGAFEAFF. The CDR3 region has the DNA TGTGCCAGCTCACGGTCGACAGGTGCCTTTGAAGCTTTCTTT. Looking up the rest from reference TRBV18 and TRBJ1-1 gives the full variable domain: NAGVMQNPRHLVRRRGQEARLRCSPMKGHSHVYWYRQLPEEGLKFMVYLQKENIIDESGMPKERFSAEFPKEGPSILRIQQVVRGDSAAYFCASSRSTGAFEAFFGQGTRLTVV.

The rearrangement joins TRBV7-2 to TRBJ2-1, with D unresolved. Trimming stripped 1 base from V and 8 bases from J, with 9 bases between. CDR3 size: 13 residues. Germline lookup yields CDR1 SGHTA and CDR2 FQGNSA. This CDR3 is CASSLVWRHEQFF. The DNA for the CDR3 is TGTGCCAGCAGCTTAGTCTGGCGGCATGAGCAGTTCTTC.

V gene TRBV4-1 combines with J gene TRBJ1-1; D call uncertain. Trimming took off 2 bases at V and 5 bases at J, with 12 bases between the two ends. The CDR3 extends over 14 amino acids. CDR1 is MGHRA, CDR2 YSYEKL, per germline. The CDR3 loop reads CASSQFGAETEAFF. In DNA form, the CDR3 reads TGCGCCAGCAGCCAATTCGGTGCGGAAACTGAAGCTTTCTTT.

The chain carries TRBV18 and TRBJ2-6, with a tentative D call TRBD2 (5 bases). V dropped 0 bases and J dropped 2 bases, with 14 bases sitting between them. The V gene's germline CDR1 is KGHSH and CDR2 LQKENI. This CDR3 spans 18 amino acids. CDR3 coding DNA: TGTGCCAGCTCACCACCACCCCCCGGGGTGACTGGGGCCAACGTCCTGACTTTC. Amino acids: CASSPPPPGVTGANVLTF.

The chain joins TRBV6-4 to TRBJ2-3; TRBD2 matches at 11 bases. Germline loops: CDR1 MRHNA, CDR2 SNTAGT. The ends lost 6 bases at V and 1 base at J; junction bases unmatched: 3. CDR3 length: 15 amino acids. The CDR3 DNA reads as TGTGCCAGCAGAATACTAGCGGGAGGCACAGATACGCAGTATTTT. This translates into CASRILAGGTDTQYF.

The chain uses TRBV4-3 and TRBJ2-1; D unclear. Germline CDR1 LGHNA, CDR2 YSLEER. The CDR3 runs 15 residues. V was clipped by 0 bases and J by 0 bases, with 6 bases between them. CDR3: CASSQESSSYNEQFF. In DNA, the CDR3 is TGCGCCAGCAGCCAAGAGTCGAGCTCCTACAATGAGCAGTTCTTC.

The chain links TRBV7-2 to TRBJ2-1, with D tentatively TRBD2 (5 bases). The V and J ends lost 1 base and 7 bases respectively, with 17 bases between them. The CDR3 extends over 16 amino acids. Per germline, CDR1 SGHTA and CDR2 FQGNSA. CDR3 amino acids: CASSLDAEVRRNEQFF. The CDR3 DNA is TGTGCCAGCAGCTTAGATGCGGAGGTGCGTAGGAATGAGCAGTTCTTC.

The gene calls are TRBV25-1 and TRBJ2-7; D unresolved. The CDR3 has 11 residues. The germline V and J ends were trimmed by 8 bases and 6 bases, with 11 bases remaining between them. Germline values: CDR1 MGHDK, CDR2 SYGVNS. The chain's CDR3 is CASSFSREQYF. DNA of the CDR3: TGTGCCAGCTCATTTAGCCGCGAGCAGTACTTC.

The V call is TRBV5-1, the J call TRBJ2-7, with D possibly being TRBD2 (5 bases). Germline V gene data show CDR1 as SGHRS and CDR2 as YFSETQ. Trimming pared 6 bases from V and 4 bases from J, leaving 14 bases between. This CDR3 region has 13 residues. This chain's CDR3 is CASTGPPGYEQYF. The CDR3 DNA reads TGCGCCAGCACGGGCCCTCCGGGGTACGAGCAGTACTTC. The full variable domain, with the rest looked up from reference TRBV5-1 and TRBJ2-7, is KAGVTQTPRYLIKTRGQQVTLSCSPISGHRSVSWYQQTPGQGLQFLFEYFSETQRNKGNFPGRFSGRQFSNSRSEMNVSTLELGDSALYLCASTGPPGYEQYFGPGTRLTVT.

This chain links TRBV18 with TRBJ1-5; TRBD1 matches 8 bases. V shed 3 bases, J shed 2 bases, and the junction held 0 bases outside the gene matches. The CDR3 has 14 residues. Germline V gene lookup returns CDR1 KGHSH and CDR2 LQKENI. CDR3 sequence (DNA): TGTGCCAGCTCACCGACAGGGGGCAATCAGCCCCAGCATTTT. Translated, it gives CASSPTGGNQPQHF.

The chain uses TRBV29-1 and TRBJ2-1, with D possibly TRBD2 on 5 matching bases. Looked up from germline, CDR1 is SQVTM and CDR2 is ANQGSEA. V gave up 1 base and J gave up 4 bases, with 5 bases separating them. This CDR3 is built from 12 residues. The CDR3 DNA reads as TGCAGCGTTGAAGCGGGGTACAATGAGCAGTTCTTC. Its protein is CSVEAGYNEQFF.

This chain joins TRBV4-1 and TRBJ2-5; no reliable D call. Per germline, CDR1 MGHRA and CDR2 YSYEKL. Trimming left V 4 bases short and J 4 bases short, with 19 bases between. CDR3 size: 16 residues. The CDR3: CASSPSKAGSGETQYF. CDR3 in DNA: TGCGCCAGCAGCCCCTCTAAGGCTGGTTCGGGAGAGACCCAGTACTTC.

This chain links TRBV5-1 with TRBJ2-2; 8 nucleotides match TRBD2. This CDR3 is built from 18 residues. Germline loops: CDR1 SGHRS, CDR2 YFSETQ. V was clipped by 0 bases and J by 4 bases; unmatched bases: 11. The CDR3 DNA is TGCGCCAGCAGCTTGGCGGGAGTCGGGAGGGCGTTCACCGGGGAGCTGTTTTTT. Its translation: CASSLAGVGRAFTGELFF.

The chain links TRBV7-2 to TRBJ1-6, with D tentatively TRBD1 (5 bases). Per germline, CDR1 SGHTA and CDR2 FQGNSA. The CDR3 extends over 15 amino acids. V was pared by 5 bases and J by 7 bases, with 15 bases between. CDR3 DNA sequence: TGTGCCAGCAGCCTGGGTAGTGGGGGGAATTCACCCCTCCACTTT. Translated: CASSLGSGGNSPLHF.